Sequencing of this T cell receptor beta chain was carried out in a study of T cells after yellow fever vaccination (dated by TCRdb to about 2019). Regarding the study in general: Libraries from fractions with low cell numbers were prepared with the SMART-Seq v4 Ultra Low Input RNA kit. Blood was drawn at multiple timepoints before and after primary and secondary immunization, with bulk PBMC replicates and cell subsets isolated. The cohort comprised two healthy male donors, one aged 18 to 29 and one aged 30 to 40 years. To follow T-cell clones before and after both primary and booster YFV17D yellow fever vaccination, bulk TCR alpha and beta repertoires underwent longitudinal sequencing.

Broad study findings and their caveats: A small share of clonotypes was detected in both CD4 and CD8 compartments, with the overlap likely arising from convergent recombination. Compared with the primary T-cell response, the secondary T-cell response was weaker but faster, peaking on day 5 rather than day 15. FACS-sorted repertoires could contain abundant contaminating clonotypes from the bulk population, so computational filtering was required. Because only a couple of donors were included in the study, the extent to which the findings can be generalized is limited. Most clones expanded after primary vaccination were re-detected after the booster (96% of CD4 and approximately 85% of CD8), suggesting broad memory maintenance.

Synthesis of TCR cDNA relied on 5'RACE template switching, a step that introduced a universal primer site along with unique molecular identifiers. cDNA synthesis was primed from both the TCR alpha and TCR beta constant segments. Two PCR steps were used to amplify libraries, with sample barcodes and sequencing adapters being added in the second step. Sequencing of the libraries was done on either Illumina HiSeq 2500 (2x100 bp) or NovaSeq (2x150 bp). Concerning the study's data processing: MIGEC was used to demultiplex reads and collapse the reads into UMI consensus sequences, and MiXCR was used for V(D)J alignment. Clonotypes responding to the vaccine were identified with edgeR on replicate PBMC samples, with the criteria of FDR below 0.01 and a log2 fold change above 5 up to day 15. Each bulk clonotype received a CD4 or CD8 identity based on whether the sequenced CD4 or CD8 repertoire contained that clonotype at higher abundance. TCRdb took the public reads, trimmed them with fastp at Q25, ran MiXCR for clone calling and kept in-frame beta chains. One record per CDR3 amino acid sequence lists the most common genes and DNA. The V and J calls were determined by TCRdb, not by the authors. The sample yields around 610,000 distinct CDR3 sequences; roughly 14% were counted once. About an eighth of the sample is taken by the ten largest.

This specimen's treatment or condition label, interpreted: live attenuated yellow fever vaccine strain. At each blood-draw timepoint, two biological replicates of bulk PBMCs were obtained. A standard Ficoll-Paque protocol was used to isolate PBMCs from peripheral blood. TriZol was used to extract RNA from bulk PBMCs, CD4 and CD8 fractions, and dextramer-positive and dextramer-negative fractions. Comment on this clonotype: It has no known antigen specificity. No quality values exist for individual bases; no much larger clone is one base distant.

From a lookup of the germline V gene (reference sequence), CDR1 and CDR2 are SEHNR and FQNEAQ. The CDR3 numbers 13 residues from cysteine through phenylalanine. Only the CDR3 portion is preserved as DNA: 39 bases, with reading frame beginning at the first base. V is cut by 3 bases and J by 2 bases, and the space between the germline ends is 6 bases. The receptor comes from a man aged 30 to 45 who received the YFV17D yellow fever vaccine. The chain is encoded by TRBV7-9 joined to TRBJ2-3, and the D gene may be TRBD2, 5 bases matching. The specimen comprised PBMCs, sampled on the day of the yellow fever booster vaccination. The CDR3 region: CASSFRDTDTQYF. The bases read TGTGCCAGCAGCTTTCGGGACACAGATACGCAGTATTTT.